This entry is about one T cell receptor beta chain. The CDR3 has 15 amino acids. Per germline, CDR1 SGHVS and CDR2 FNYEAQ. The V end lost 0 bases, the J end lost 3 bases, and 11 bases lay between the germline ends. Per the original methods: Amplification with reference gene primers provided the estimates of nucleated cell counts. Assay: immunoSEQ multiplex PCR; the TCRdb copy retains only in-frame clones and omits some. The V and J calls and clone size were taken over from that table, and D and trimming were inferred from the DNA. Of approximately 140,000 clones listed, more than 70% are singletons. The data were obtained in a study of blood T cell repertoires in COVID-19.

The J gene is TRBJ1-1, the V gene TRBV7-6, with D uncertain. The receptor was derived from a man between 60 and 75 years old with active or convalescent COVID-19. Sequencing was done on a sample of peripheral blood. The CDR3 DNA reads TGTGCCAGCAGCTTAGCGGTAACTGAACACACTGAAGCTTTCTTT. Its translation is CASSLAVTEHTEAFF.